The 31 T cell receptor beta chains presented below share a single source sample, sequenced in a study of T cell responses to AZD1222 COVID-19 vaccine. Assay: immunoSEQ multiplex PCR; the TCRdb copy retains only in-frame clones and omits some. The sample holds more than 95,000 clones, 90% seen once. Sequencing used peripheral blood, obtained on day 0 of MenACWY control vaccination. These receptors originate from an adult in good health.

The chain is built from TRBV2 and TRBJ1-2, with TRBD1 matching over 9 bases. The CDR3 has 14 residues. J gave up 6 bases and V 7 bases, and 9 bases lay outside the gene matches. Germline CDR1 is SNHLY and CDR2 is FYNNEI. The CDR3 protein is CASNVGQGSDGYTF. The CDR3 DNA sequence: TGTGCCAGCAATGTAGGACAGGGGAGCGATGGCTACACCTTC.

This sequence joins TRBV6-5 and TRBJ2-5; no firm D call. With 7 bases removed from V and 4 bases from J, the gap between germline ends came to 13 bases. The CDR3 extends over 13 amino acids. Per germline, CDR1 MNHEY and CDR2 SVGAGI. CDR3 residues: CASTAPVGETQYF. The CDR3 DNA sequence: TGTGCCAGCACTGCTCCGGTGGGAGAGACCCAGTACTTC.

The sample holds a few counts of this clone. This chain connects TRBV3-1 (or the pseudogene TRBV3-2) to TRBJ1-5, with D unclear. V was clipped by 4 bases and J by 1 base, with 5 bases between them. The length of the CDR3 is 13 residues. The germline CDR1 and CDR2 sequences are LGHDT and YNNKEL (reference sequence). The CDR3 nucleotides read TGTGCCAGCAGCCTTCAGAGCAATCAGCCCCAGCATTTT. This gives the protein CASSLQSNQPQHF.

This clone has only a few counts. The CDR3 protein is CASSELAGGSDTQYF. The DNA for the CDR3 is TGTGCCAGCAGTGAACTAGCGGGGGGGTCAGATACGCAGTATTTT. The rearrangement links TRBV6-1 to TRBJ2-3, with TRBD2 matching 12 bases. CDR1 is MNHNS, CDR2 SASEGT, per germline. CDR3 size: 15 residues. J gave up 4 bases and V 2 bases, and 1 base lay outside the gene matches.

This chain links TRBV28 with TRBJ2-1, with D hard to call. This CDR3 has 14 amino acids. V was trimmed by 2 bases and J by 11 bases, leaving 16 bases between them. Per the germline V gene, CDR1 is MDHEN and CDR2 is SYDVKM. The DNA of the CDR3 is TGTGCCAGCAGTTTAAATTTGATGCGGAGTAAGCAGTTCTTC. It yields the protein CASSLNLMRSKQFF.

The CDR3 DNA reads TGTGCCAGCAGCTCCAGGGGCGACATCTATGGCTACACCTTC. The encoded protein is CASSSRGDIYGYTF. The V and J genes are TRBV5-6 and TRBJ1-2, with a weak D call TRBD1 (6 bases). The CDR3 runs to 14 residues. V was cut by 3 bases and J by 4 bases, with 13 bases left in between. The germline CDR1 and CDR2 sequences are SGHDT and YYEEEE.

V and J are TRBV28 and TRBJ1-3, with 8 nucleotides matching TRBD1. J was trimmed by 4 bases and V by 6 bases; bases with no gene match: 8. CDR3 size: 15 residues. CDR1 and CDR2 from the germline V gene are MDHEN and SYDVKM. CDR3: CASSPRTGRGNTIYF. In nucleotides, the CDR3 is TGTGCCAGCAGCCCCCGGACAGGGCGAGGAAACACCATATATTTT.

This clone was observed once. V usage is TRBV24-1 and J usage is TRBJ1-5; the D is unclear. V lost 5 bases to trimming and J lost 3 bases, with 7 bases between them. The CDR3 sequence is 13 residues long. Germline V gives CDR1 KGHDR, CDR2 SFDVKD. The CDR3 here is CATSGNPNQPQHF. For the CDR3, the DNA is TGTGCCACCAGTGGGAATCCCAATCAGCCCCAGCATTTT.

The chain couples TRBV5-1 to TRBJ1-1; TRBD1 aligns across 9 bases. V was clipped by 4 bases and J by 1 base; unmatched bases: 5. CDR3 size: 15 residues. CDR1 is SGHRS and CDR2 is YFSETQ in the germline V gene. Here the CDR3 reads CASSVATGGNTEAFF. CDR3 nucleotide sequence: TGCGCCAGCAGCGTGGCGACAGGGGGGAACACTGAAGCTTTCTTT.

This clone was counted once. The genes are TRBV2 and TRBJ1-1; weak D call: TRBD1 (6 bases). Germline V CDR1 and CDR2: SNHLY, FYNNEI. The ends were cut back, 6 bases at V and 3 bases at J, with 17 bases in the middle. CDR3 size: 15 residues. In DNA, the CDR3 is TGTGCCAGCAGAGAGGATTGGGACAAGCACACTGAAGCTTTCTTT. Translating it yields CASREDWDKHTEAFF.

V is TRBV3-1 (or the pseudogene TRBV3-2) and J is TRBJ1-4, with TRBD1 identical over 11 bases. Losses at the gene ends were 4 bases for V and 7 bases for J; bases not matched to a gene: 8. Germline CDR1 is LGHDT and CDR2 is YNNKEL (reference sequence). This CDR3 spans 16 amino acids. CDR3 protein: CASSPGQGARTEKLFF. The CDR3 nucleotides read TGTGCCAGCAGCCCCGGACAGGGGGCGCGTACTGAAAAACTGTTTTTT.

This clone appeared once. This CDR3 is CASSGGLSYNSPLHF. The CDR3 DNA sequence: TGTGCCAGCAGTGGCGGATTATCCTATAATTCACCCCTCCACTTT. This chain links TRBV2 with TRBJ1-6, with unresolved D. CDR1 is SNHLY, CDR2 FYNNEI, per germline. Trimming took 4 bases from V and 1 from J, leaving 8 bases between them. The CDR3 spans 15 residues. The variable domain in full, completed from reference TRBV2 and TRBJ1-6, reads EPEVTQTPSHQVTQMGQEVILRCVPISNHLYFYWYRQILGQKVEFLVSFYNNEISEKSEIFDDQFSVERPDGSNFTLKIRSTKLEDSAMYFCASSGGLSYNSPLHFGNGTRLTVT.

The chain employs TRBV14 and TRBJ1-6; D not certain. This CDR3 has 14 amino acids. In germline, CDR1 is SGHDN, CDR2 FVKESK. V shed 6 bases and J shed 10 bases, with 16 bases lying between them. The CDR3 spells CASRPMGRQSPLHF. The DNA of the CDR3 is TGTGCCAGCAGACCTATGGGCAGGCAATCACCCCTCCACTTT.

CDR3 loop: CASTKTSGIETQYF. The CDR3 coding sequence is TGCGCCAGCACCAAGACTAGCGGGATTGAGACCCAGTACTTC. V is TRBV5-1 and J is TRBJ2-5; 11 nucleotides line up with TRBD2. From germline, CDR1 is SGHRS and CDR2 YFSETQ. Losses at the gene ends were 6 bases for V and 5 bases for J; bases not matched to a gene: 6. The CDR3 loop spans 14 amino acids.

The chain joins TRBV10-1 to TRBJ2-1; tentatively, D is TRBD2 (7 bases). V lost 8 bases, J lost 6 bases, and 11 bases lay in between. The CDR3 runs to 12 residues. The germline V gene encodes CDR1 WNHNN and CDR2 SYGVQD (reference sequence). The CDR3 DNA reads as TGCGCCAGCCCCGGGGGGCGCAATGAGCAGTTCTTC. As protein: CASPGGRNEQFF.

This chain joins TRBV29-1 and TRBJ2-4, with D hard to call. V was trimmed by 7 bases and J by 6 bases, leaving 10 bases between them. The CDR3 runs 11 residues. The germline gives CDR1 SQVTM, CDR2 ANQGSEA. CDR3 DNA sequence: TGCAGCGCCCCTTTTGGAAACATTCAGTACTTC. It translates to CSAPFGNIQYF.

This chain links TRBV28 with TRBJ2-7; D is uncertain. The V gene's germline CDR1 is MDHEN and CDR2 SYDVKM. V was shortened by 3 bases and J by 4 bases, with 10 bases between the two germline ends. The CDR3 sequence is 13 residues long. DNA of the CDR3: TGTGCCAGCAGTTTTGGAAGGTTTTACGAGCAGTACTTC. Translating it yields CASSFGRFYEQYF.

This rearrangement joins TRBV27 to TRBJ1-2, with a possible D match to TRBD1 (6 bases). Germline V gives CDR1 MNHEY, CDR2 SMNVEV (reference sequence). The length of the CDR3 is 13 residues. Trimming pared 2 bases from V and 4 bases from J, leaving 8 bases between. The CDR3 nucleotides read TGTGCCAGCAGTTTAGAAGGGGGCTATGGCTACACCTTC. Translated: CASSLEGGYGYTF.

This rearrangement joins TRBV5-6 to TRBJ1-1; unclear D gene. This CDR3 has 13 amino acids. V dropped 3 bases and J dropped 3 bases, with 9 bases sitting between them. Germline assignment: CDR1 SGHDT and CDR2 YYEEEE. The CDR3 bases are TGTGCCAGCAGCTCACAGTTGCACACTGAAGCTTTCTTT. It translates to CASSSQLHTEAFF.

This chain connects TRBV2 to TRBJ2-2, with 7 bases that match TRBD2. Germline assignment: CDR1 SNHLY and CDR2 FYNNEI. This CDR3 region has 13 residues. With 8 bases clipped from V and 4 bases from J, the junction kept 4 bases outside the gene matches. Written as DNA, the CDR3 is TGTGCCAGCCAGTGGGGGGGCACCGGGGAGCTGTTTTTT. This encodes CASQWGGTGELFF. The full variable domain, completed using reference TRBV2 and TRBJ2-2, is EPEVTQTPSHQVTQMGQEVILRCVPISNHLYFYWYRQILGQKVEFLVSFYNNEISEKSEIFDDQFSVERPDGSNFTLKIRSTKLEDSAMYFCASQWGGTGELFFGEGSRLTVL.

The rearrangement joins TRBV6-2 or TRBV6-3 to TRBJ1-2; TRBD1 might be the D (5 bases). This CDR3 comprises 16 residues. Trimming shortened V by 5 bases and J by 4 bases, and 20 bases separated the two germline ends. Germline V gene data show CDR1 as MNHEY and CDR2 as SVGEGT. Here the CDR3 DNA reads TGTGCCAGCAGTCCCACACAATATGGGACCGGCTATGGCTACACCTTC. Translation gives CASSPTQYGTGYGYTF.

The chain combines TRBV28 with TRBJ2-3, with a possible D match to TRBD2 (6 bases). Trimming removed 5 bases at V and 4 bases at J, with 7 bases between. Germline V gives CDR1 MDHEN, CDR2 SYDVKM. There are 12 residues in the CDR3. CDR3 bases: TGTGCCAGCAGTACTAGCTCAGATACGCAGTATTTT. Its protein is CASSTSSDTQYF.

The rearrangement joins TRBV5-6 to TRBJ1-3, with TRBD1 matching over 8 bases. CDR3 length: 16 amino acids. V gave up 5 bases and J gave up 3 bases; unmatched junction bases: 10. Germline V lookup: CDR1 SGHDT, CDR2 YYEEEE. The chain's CDR3 is CASRQGQAIVGNTIYF. Written as DNA, the CDR3 is TGTGCCAGCAGACAGGGACAGGCTATCGTTGGAAACACCATATATTTT.

The rearrangement joins TRBV28 to TRBJ2-7; tentatively, D is TRBD2 (5 bases). V shed 4 bases and J shed 0 bases, with 19 bases lying between them. The CDR3 is 17 residues long. Per germline, CDR1 MDHEN and CDR2 SYDVKM. CDR3 nucleotides: TGTGCCAGCAGTTCCACGCCCAGAGGGTCCAGCTCCTACGAGCAGTACTTC. Translated: CASSSTPRGSSSYEQYF. Full variable domain (missing parts from reference TRBV28 and TRBJ2-7): DVKVTQSSRYLVKRTGEKVFLECVQDMDHENMFWYRQDPGLGLRLIYFSYDVKMKEKGDIPEGYSVSREKKERFSLILESASTNQTSMYLCASSSTPRGSSSYEQYFGPGTRLTVT.

V gene TRBV19 combines with J gene TRBJ2-3; TRBD1 matches at 10 bases. CDR1 and CDR2 from the germline V gene are LNHDA and SQIVND (reference sequence). V gave up 7 bases and J gave up 3 bases; unmatched junction bases: 4. CDR3 length: 14 residues. The CDR3 loop reads CASKAGQGTDTQYF. CDR3 sequence (DNA): TGTGCCAGTAAGGCGGGACAGGGGACAGATACGCAGTATTTT.

V and J are TRBV11-2 and TRBJ2-7; D is unclear. V was clipped by 0 bases and J by 2 bases, with 11 bases between them. This CDR3 comprises 15 residues. Per germline, CDR1 SGHAT and CDR2 FQNNGV. CDR3 nucleotide sequence: TGTGCCAGCAGCTTAGAATCCAGGCCGGCCTACGAGCAGTACTTC. It specifies CASSLESRPAYEQYF.

The chain has TRBV7-7 and TRBJ2-2; 11 positions match TRBD2. V dropped 4 bases and J dropped 1; count of bases not matched to a gene: 8. Germline V gene lookup returns CDR1 SSHAT and CDR2 FNYEAQ (reference sequence). The CDR3 has 18 amino acids. CDR3 DNA sequence: TGTGCCAGCAGCTCTAGACTAGCGGGAAATGGGAACACCGGGGAGCTGTTTTTT. Protein product: CASSSRLAGNGNTGELFF.

The J gene is TRBJ2-7, the V gene TRBV28, with 7 nucleotides matching TRBD1. The CDR3 totals 14 residues. With V trimmed by 5 bases and J by 3 bases, 7 bases remained unmatched. The germline gives CDR1 MDHEN, CDR2 SYDVKM. The CDR3 sequence: CASSPQQGRYEQYV. The CDR3 DNA follows: TGTGCCAGCAGTCCCCAACAGGGGCGCTACGAGCAGTACGTC.

This sequence joins TRBV3-1 (or the pseudogene TRBV3-2) and TRBJ2-5; D is uncertain. This CDR3 region has 13 residues. The germline V gene has CDR1 LGHDT and CDR2 YNNKEL (reference sequence). V was trimmed by 3 bases and J by 4 bases, leaving 9 bases between them. CDR3 sequence: CASSHRAPETQYF. DNA of the CDR3: TGTGCCAGCAGCCATAGAGCGCCAGAGACCCAGTACTTC.

This clone turned up a few times. The DNA for the CDR3 is TGCGCCAGCAGGGGCCTGAAAGAGACCCAGTACTTC. Translated: CASRGLKETQYF. The chain uses TRBV4-1 and TRBJ2-5, with D unclear. The V end was cut by 6 bases, the J end by 3 bases, with 8 bases between. The CDR3 totals 12 residues. Looked up from germline, CDR1 is MGHRA and CDR2 is YSYEKL.

The chain is built from TRBV21-1 and TRBJ1-4; the D call TRBD1 from the table was never checked on the DNA. TRBV21-1 is tagged as a pseudogene. The length of the CDR3 is 16 residues. The CDR3 spells CASRHRGERTNEKLFF. The CDR3 DNA follows: TGTGCCAGCAGACACAGGGGGGAACGAACTAATGAAAAACTGTTTTTT.